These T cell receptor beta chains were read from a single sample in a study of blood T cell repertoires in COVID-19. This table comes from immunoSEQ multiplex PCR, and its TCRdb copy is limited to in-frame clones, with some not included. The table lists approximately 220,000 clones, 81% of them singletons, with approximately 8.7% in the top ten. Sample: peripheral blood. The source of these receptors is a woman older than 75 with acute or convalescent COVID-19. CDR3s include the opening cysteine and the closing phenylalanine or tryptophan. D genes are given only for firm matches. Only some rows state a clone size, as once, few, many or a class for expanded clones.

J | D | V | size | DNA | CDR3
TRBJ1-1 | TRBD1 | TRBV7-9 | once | TGTGCCAGTGGGGCAGGGGGCACTGAAGCTTTCTTT | CASGAGGTEAFF
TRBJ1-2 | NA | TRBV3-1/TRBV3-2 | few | TGTGCCAGCAGCCAGGAACCAGTCGGGGGCTACACCTTC | CASSQEPVGGYTF
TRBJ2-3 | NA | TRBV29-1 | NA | TGCAGCGTTGCCGTAGATACGCAGTATTTT | CSVAVDTQYF
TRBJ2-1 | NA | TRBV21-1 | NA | TGTGCCAGCAGCAAATGGGCTGATACCTACAATGAGCAGTTCTTC | CASSKWADTYNEQFF
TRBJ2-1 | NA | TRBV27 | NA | TGTGCCAGCAGTTCGGCAGGGCAGAACTACAATGAGCAGTTCTTC | CASSSAGQNYNEQFF
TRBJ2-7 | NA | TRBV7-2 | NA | TGTGCCAGCAGCTTAGTTTCCGGTGGGTCTCTGGGACTGCTATACGAGCAGTACTTC | CASSLVSGGSLGLLYEQYF
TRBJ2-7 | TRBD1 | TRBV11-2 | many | TGTGCCAGCAGCTCCTGGACAGGGCCCTACGAGCAGTACTTC | CASSSWTGPYEQYF
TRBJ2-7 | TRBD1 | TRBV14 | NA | TGTGCCAGCAGCTTTCTCGGACAGGGGGCCAACGAGCAGTACTTC | CASSFLGQGANEQYF
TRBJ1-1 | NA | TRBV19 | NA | TGTGCCAGTAGCCTAACTCCGGGAGTAATGAACACTGAAGCTTTCTTT | CASSLTPGVMNTEAFF
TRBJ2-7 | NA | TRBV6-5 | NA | TGTGCCAGCAGCCGTACCACAGGGCCCTACGAGCAGTACTTC | CASSRTTGPYEQYF
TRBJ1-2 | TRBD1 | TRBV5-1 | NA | TGCGCCAGCAGCCTGCGGACAGGGGGCCAAGTAGATTATGGCTACACCTTC | CASSLRTGGQVDYGYTF
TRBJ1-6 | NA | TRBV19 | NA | TGTGCCAGTAATCCACGGGAAGGCTCACCCCTCCACTTT | CASNPREGSPLHF
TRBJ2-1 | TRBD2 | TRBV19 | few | TGTGCCAGTAGTATGGCTAGCGGGAATCAAAATGAGCAGTTCTTC | CASSMASGNQNEQFF
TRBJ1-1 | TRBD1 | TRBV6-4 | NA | TGTGCCAGCAGTGAACAGGGGGTTGGCACTGAAGCTTTCTTT | CASSEQGVGTEAFF
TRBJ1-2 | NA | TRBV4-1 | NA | TGCGCCAGCAGCCCGGACAGAGAGCGCTATGGCTACACCTTC | CASSPDRERYGYTF
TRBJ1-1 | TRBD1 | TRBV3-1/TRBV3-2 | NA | TGTGCCAGCAGCAAGGACAGGGGGGGATCTTACACTGAAGCTTTCTTT | CASSKDRGGSYTEAFF
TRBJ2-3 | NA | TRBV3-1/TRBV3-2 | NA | TGTGCCAGCAGCCAAGGAGCGAAAGATACGCAGTATTTT | CASSQGAKDTQYF
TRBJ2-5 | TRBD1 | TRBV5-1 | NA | TGCGCCAGCAGCGAACCGGGACAGGGGACCCCCTCTCTGTACTTC | CASSEPGQGTPSLYF
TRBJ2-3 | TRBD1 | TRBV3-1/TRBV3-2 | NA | TGTGCCAGCAGCCAAGATAGGGGGACAGGGTGGGCAGATACGCAGTATTTT | CASSQDRGTGWADTQYF
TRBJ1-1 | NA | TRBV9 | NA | TGTGCCAGCAGCGTACGCGAAGGGGTGGATCAAGCTTTCTTT | CASSVREGVDQAFF
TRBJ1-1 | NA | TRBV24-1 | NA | TGTGCCACCAGTGACGGAGGGTTGAACACTGAAGCTTTCTTT | CATSDGGLNTEAFF
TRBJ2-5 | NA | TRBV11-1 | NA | TGTGCCAGCAGCTTAGACAGGACCGTGGGGACCCAGTACTTC | CASSLDRTVGTQYF
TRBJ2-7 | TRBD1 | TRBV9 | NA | TGTGCCAGCAGCCCCAGGTGGGAGACAGGGTACGAGCAGTACTTC | CASSPRWETGYEQYF
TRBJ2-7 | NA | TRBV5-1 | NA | TGCGCCAGCAGCCTCCAAGGGGCGGATATCTACGAGCAGTACTTC | CASSLQGADIYEQYF
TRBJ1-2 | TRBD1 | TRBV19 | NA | TGTGCCACTCTGAGAGCAGGGGGCACCTCTCGGGGCTACACCTTC | CATLRAGGTSRGYTF
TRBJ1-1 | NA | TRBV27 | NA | TGTGCCAGCAGTTTCATGACACCAAACACTGAAGCTTTCTTT | CASSFMTPNTEAFF
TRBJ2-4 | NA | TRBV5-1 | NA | TGCGCCAGCAGCTTGGGACAGGTCAAAAACATTCAGTACTTC | CASSLGQVKNIQYF
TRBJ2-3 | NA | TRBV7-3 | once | TGTGCCAGCAGCTTTAGCGGAAGCACAGATACGCAGTATTTT | CASSFSGSTDTQYF
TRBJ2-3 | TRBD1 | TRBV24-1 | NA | TGTGCCACCAGTGATACCGGGACAGTTGGACGAGATACGCAGTATTTT | CATSDTGTVGRDTQYF
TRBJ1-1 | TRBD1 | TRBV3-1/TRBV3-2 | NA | TGTGCCAGCAGCCAGTATGGGACAGGGGGCGCGGTTCCCCAGAACACTGAAGCTTTCTTT | CASSQYGTGGAVPQNTEAFF
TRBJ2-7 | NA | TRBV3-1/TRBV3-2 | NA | TGTGCCAGCAGCTACCTGGCGGTTCAGGGCTACGAGCAGTACTTC | CASSYLAVQGYEQYF
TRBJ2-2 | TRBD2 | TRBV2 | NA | TGTGCCAGCAGTGAAAGGCGACTAGCCACGAACACCGGGGAGCTGTTTTTT | CASSERRLATNTGELFF
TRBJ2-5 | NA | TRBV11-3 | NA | TGTGCCAGCAGCTTGGATAGCGGCCAAGAGACCCAGTACTTC | CASSLDSGQETQYF
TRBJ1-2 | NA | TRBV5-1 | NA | TGCGCCAGCTCGGCAGGGTCGAATGACTATGGCTACACCTTC | CASSAGSNDYGYTF
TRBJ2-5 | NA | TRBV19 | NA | TGTGCCAGTAGTCGCTCTTGGGGGCCGCTTGCCGGAGAGACCCAGTACTTC | CASSRSWGPLAGETQYF
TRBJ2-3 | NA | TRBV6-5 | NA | TGTGCCAGCAGAACAGGGAAGAGACATGATACGCAGTATTTT | CASRTGKRHDTQYF
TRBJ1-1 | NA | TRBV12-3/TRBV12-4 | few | TGTGCCAGCAGTTTAGGGCCGAACACTGAAGCTTTCTTT | CASSLGPNTEAFF
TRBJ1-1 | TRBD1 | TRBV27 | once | TGTGCCAGCAGTTTGAACAGGGGGCGGGTCACTGAAGCTTTCTTT | CASSLNRGRVTEAFF
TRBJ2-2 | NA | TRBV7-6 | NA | TGTGCCAGCAGCTTACTTTCCGGGGAGCTGTTTTTT | CASSLLSGELFF
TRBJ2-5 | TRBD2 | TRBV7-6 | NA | TGTGCCAGCAGCCAAGGACTAGCCCTCCAAGAGACCCAGTACTTC | CASSQGLALQETQYF
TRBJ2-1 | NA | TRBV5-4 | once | TGTGCCAGCAGCTTGGTGGAGAGGGGGAATGAGCAGTTCTTC | CASSLVERGNEQFF
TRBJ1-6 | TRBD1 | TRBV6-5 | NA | TGTGCCACCCTGTTGGACAGGGGCGATTCACCCCTCCACTTT | CATLLDRGDSPLHF
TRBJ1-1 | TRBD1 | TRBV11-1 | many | TGTGCCAGCAGCCGGTACAGGGGGCTGAAGACTGAAGCTTTCTTT | CASSRYRGLKTEAFF
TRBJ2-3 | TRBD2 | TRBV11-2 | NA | TGTGCCAGCAGCTTAGATAATCGGGGGACTAGGAGCACAGATACGCAGTATTTT | CASSLDNRGTRSTDTQYF
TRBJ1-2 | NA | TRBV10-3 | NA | TGTGCCATCAGTGGCTGGGGGCAGAGCTATGGCTACACCTTC | CAISGWGQSYGYTF
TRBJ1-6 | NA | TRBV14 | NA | TGTGCCAGCAGCCAAGGGTACACCTATAATTCACCCCTCCACTTT | CASSQGYTYNSPLHF
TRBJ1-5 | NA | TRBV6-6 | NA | TGTGCCAGCAGTGACCTACAGGTATGGAGTCAGCCCCAGCATTTT | CASSDLQVWSQPQHF